What follows are 31 T cell receptor delta chains derived from one specimen sequenced in a study of γδ T cells in repeated Plasmodium falciparum infection. Vgamma9/Vdelta2+ and Vdelta2-negative gammadelta T cells were flow-sorted from PBMC for bulk sequencing. TCRdb ran CATT on the multiplex PCR reads. The repertoire holds 50,000 to 55,000 delta-chain clones, around 2% seen once, with approximately 25% in the top ten. The sample comprised gamma-delta T cells from blood. The receptor source for this set is a pool of human donors (malaria-infected and uninfected, not separated).

This clone was seen only a few times. TCRdb pairs this DNA with a much larger clone's protein that differs at residue 14, likely a read error; the protein shown was translated from the DNA. The rearrangement joins TRDV1 to TRDJ1; 11 bases line up with TRDD3. As TCRdb names no J gene, one was assigned here on the basis of a DNA match to germline. The V segment lost 1 base and the J segment 2 bases; nucleotides outside the gene matches: 36. The length of the CDR3 is 27 residues. Germline CDR1 reads TSWWSYY; CDR2 reads QGS. The CDR3 loop is CALGEPDGEVSGSMLGDTLTSTDKLIF. CDR3 nucleotide sequence: TGTGCTCTTGGGGAACCCGATGGGGAAGTCTCCGGGTCCATGCTGGGGGATACACTCACATCTACCGATAAACTCATCTTT.

This clone has more than one count but fewer than ten. TCRdb shows a much larger clone's protein in place of this DNA's translation, and the two differ at residue 9, likely through a read error; the protein shown is translated from the DNA. This chain uses TRDV1 with TRDJ1; 7 bases line up with TRDD3. Here the J gene was assigned by germline matching of the DNA, as TCRdb has none. Trimming at V came to 1 base and at J to 0 bases, leaving 23 bases not matched to a gene. The CDR3 has 22 amino acids. Germline-derived CDR1 and CDR2 are TSWWSYY and QGS. The CDR3 DNA follows: TGTGCTCTTGGGGAACCGCCTTCTGTGTACTGGGGACCTTATCTGAACACCGATAAACTCATCTTT. As protein: CALGEPPSVYWGPYLNTDKLIF.

For this clone: TCRdb pairs this DNA with a much larger clone's protein that differs at residue 13, likely a read error; the protein shown was translated from the DNA. The chain couples TRDV1 to TRDJ1; 8 positions match TRDD3. The CDR3 is 24 amino acids. CDR1 TSWWSYY and CDR2 QGS come from the germline V gene. Losses at the gene ends were 1 base for V and 0 bases for J; bases not matched to a gene: 28. CDR3 DNA: TGTGCTCTTGGGGAACCCTGTCGTTTCCTAAAAATAGGTACTGGGGGTTTTTACACCGATAAACTCATCTTT. Translating it yields CALGEPCRFLKIGTGGFYTDKLIF.

Worth noting for this clone: It is likely a read error: a sequence one base away is far more abundant. Other DNA sequences in the sample encode the same CDR3. The CDR3 region has the DNA TGTGCTCTTGGGGAACCCCTCTTCCTAGCCCCCAAACTAGGGGATACGCGGCGAAAGGGGGGTACCGATAAACTCATCTTT. It encodes CALGEPLFLAPKLGDTRRKGGTDKLIF. The V gene is TRDV1, the J gene TRDJ1, with TRDD3 matching over 9 bases. No J gene was available from TCRdb, and it was assigned here by a germline match of the DNA. Germline V gene sequence: CDR1 TSWWSYY, CDR2 QGS. CDR3 size: 27 residues. The J segment lost 2 bases and the V segment lost 1 base, leaving 38 bases of the junction unmatched.

This clone was counted ten times or more. Other DNA sequences within the sample encode an identical CDR3. J is TRDJ1 and V is TRDV3; weak D call: TRDD2 (5 bases). Assignment of the J gene here rests on matching the DNA to germline, because TCRdb gives none. This CDR3 comprises 16 residues. CDR1 is TVYSNPD, CDR2 GDNSRS, per germline (reference sequence). V gave up 2 bases and J gave up 0 bases, with 19 bases separating them. The CDR3 coding sequence is TGTGCCTTTGAGGTCCCTACTGACCTGTACACCGATAAACTCATCTTT. The encoded protein is CAFEVPTDLYTDKLIF.

There are many counts of this clone. TCRdb records a much larger clone's protein for this DNA, with a difference at residue 19 that likely arises from a read error; the protein given is the translation of the DNA. The chain carries TRDV1 and TRDJ1, with D maybe TRDD3 (10 bases). Trimming removed 0 bases at V and 0 bases at J, with 50 bases between. The germline V gene encodes CDR1 TSWWSYY and CDR2 QGS. The CDR3 sequence is 29 residues long. The DNA for the CDR3 is TGTGCTCTTGGGGAACTCCACTTCCCCTTCCTACAGTTTTTGAGGGGGATACGCGCAGCTACGGGGTACACCGATAAACTCATCTTT. It translates to CALGELHFPFLQFLRGIRAATGYTDKLIF.

To note about this clone: A read error is the likely source, as a far larger clone sits one nucleotide away. This same CDR3 is encoded by further DNA sequences in the sample. The V gene was identified as TRDV2, while no J gene was called; TRDD3, the D gene given by the table, was not confirmed from the DNA. The germline CDR1 and CDR2 sequences are GEAIGNYY and EKD. The CDR3 contains 21 residues. Here the CDR3 DNA reads TGTGCCTGTGACACGGTACTGGGGTCACCTCCTAGCTCCTGGGACACCCGACAGATGTTCTTC. It yields the protein CACDTVLGSPPSSWDTRQMFF.

This clone was recorded at least ten times. TCRdb lists the protein of a much larger clone for this DNA, which differs at residue 7, so this is likely a read error; the protein given here is translated from the DNA itself. This chain connects TRDV2 to TRDJ1, with 9 positions matching TRDD3. CDR3 size: 18 residues. Trimming cost V 3 bases and J 2 bases; bases outside gene matches: 15. CDR1 and CDR2 (germline): GEAIGNYY, EKD. In DNA, the CDR3 is TGTGCCTGTGACCCGGTACCGGGGGATACAAGAGAGACCGATAAACTCATCTTT. Protein: CACDPVPGDTRETDKLIF.

This chain uses TRDV2 with TRDJ1; TRDD3 matches at 8 bases. Assignment of the J gene here rests on matching the DNA to germline, because TCRdb gives none. Germline CDR1 reads GEAIGNYY; CDR2 reads EKD. The J segment lost 1 base and the V segment lost 3 bases, leaving 30 bases of the junction unmatched. The CDR3 spans 23 residues. The CDR3, as DNA: TGTGCCTGTGACCCGGTACTGGGGGGTACGGGTGTCTCGCCTAGGGCATCCACCGATAAACTCATCTTT. This translates into CACDPVLGGTGVSPRASTDKLIF.

This clone was seen a few times. A far larger clone is just one base off, so this is likely a read error. Other DNA sequences of this sample code for an identical CDR3. Here the CDR3 reads CALGEVHFYSRGIHPQYTDKLIF. The CDR3 nucleotides are TGTGCTCTTGGGGAAGTTCATTTCTACAGCCGGGGGATCCACCCCCAATACACCGATAAACTCATCTTC. The V gene reported is TRDV1; the J gene is uncalled; the table assigns TRDD3, which was not confirmed against the DNA. In germline, CDR1 is TSWWSYY, CDR2 QGS. This CDR3 comprises 23 residues.

Concerning this clone itself: The mismatch at residue 15 between this DNA's translation and the TCRdb protein of a much larger clone likely reflects a read error; the protein shown is translated from the DNA. CDR3 nucleotide sequence: TGTGCCTCCGATTCTTATCAGGGTGCTGGGGGATACGAGGCCATCGATAAACTCATCTTT. Its protein product is CASDSYQGAGGYEAIDKLIF. V and J are TRDV3 and TRDJ1; 12 positions agree with TRDD3. CDR3 length equals 20 residues. CDR1 is TVYSNPD and CDR2 is GDNSRS in the germline V gene (reference sequence). Germline trimming cut 4 bases from V and 4 bases from J; bases unmatched to any gene: 25. Using reference TRDV3 and TRDJ1 for the parts outside the CDR3, the full variable domain is CDKVTQSSPDQTVASGSEVVLLCTYDTVYSNPDLFWYRIRPDYSFQFVFYGDNSRSEGADFTQGRFSVKHILTQKAFHLVISPVRTEDSATYYCASDSYQGAGGYEAIDKLIFGKGTRVTVEP.

This clone was detected only a few times. TCRdb has a much larger clone's protein, which differs at residue 6 from the translation of this DNA, likely because of a read error; what is shown is the protein translated from the DNA. This chain connects TRDV2 to TRDJ1; 12 bases are a match to TRDD3. Germline matching of the DNA provided the J gene here, since TCRdb leaves it blank. The germline gives CDR1 GEAIGNYY, CDR2 EKD. Trimming removed 1 base from V and 1 base from J; junction bases left unmatched: 18. CDR3 length: 21 amino acids. For the CDR3, the DNA is TGTGCCTGTGACACGGCGTTTCTGGGGGATACGCGGGATCCCGTCACCGATAAACTCATCTTT. Residues: CACDTAFLGDTRDPVTDKLIF.

In this sample, this clone turned up a few times. For this DNA, TCRdb reports the protein of a much larger clone, which diverges at residue 8, most likely from a read error; the protein presented here is translated directly from the DNA. J is TRDJ1 and V is TRDV2, with D perhaps TRDD3 (5 bases). TCRdb carries no J gene annotation; the J gene was assigned here by matching the DNA with germline. Germline assignment: CDR1 GEAIGNYY and CDR2 EKD. The CDR3 has 13 residues. CDR3 nucleotide sequence: TGCGCCTGTGACCAGATGGGGAGAGATAAACTCATCTTT. This codes for CACDQMGRDKLIF.

This clone occurred many times. A far bigger clonotype differs at one base, so this is likely a read error. Within the sample, other DNA sequences also encode this same CDR3. J gene calling gave no result, while the V gene is TRDV2; the D call in the table, TRDD3, was not verified against the DNA. CDR3 size: 19 residues. Germline loops: CDR1 GEAIGNYY, CDR2 EKD. This chain's CDR3 is CACDTNLLGIYPIPDKLIF. The DNA of the CDR3 is TGTGCCTGTGACACCAACTTACTGGGGATTTACCCTATACCCGATAAACTCATCTTC.

About this clone: It differs at one base from a far larger clone, so likely a read error. This sample also contains other DNA sequences that code for the same CDR3. The chain employs TRAV38-2/DV8 and TRDJ1; TRDD3 matches 11 bases. Here the J gene came from matching the DNA to germline, since TCRdb omits it. The CDR3 loop spans 20 amino acids. CDR1 and CDR2 (germline): TSESDYY, QEAYKQQN. V lost 6 bases, J lost 0 bases, and 19 bases stayed unmatched. The CDR3 sequence is CAYIVLTDGGYGPYTDKLIF. The CDR3 region has the DNA TGTGCTTATATAGTCCTGACTGATGGGGGATACGGGCCATACACCGATAAACTCATCTTT.

Concerning this clone itself: A far bigger clonotype differs at one base, so this is likely a read error. Other DNA sequences from this sample encode an identical CDR3 as well. V gene TRDV2 combines with J gene TRDJ1, with TRDD3 identical over 13 bases. TCRdb gives no J gene; it was assigned here by matching the DNA to germline. The length of the CDR3 is 20 residues. Per the germline V gene, CDR1 is GEAIGNYY and CDR2 is EKD. V was clipped by 2 bases and J by 5 bases; unmatched bases: 19. The CDR3 nucleotides are TGTGCCTGTGACAGCGTAATACTGGGGGATACGCCAGCAGTGGCTGATAAACTCATCTTT. It translates to CACDSVILGDTPAVADKLIF.

This clone was observed at least ten times. The protein held in TCRdb is that of a much larger clone and does not match this DNA's translation at residue 21, likely because of a read error; the protein shown is translated from the DNA. The V gene call is TRDV2, and the J gene call is absent; the table's D call of TRDD3 was not tested on the DNA. Looked up from germline, CDR1 is GEAIGNYY and CDR2 is EKD. The CDR3 totals 22 residues. The CDR3 region is CACDTVGSVKTSLGDSTDKLTF. The CDR3 DNA reads as TGTGCCTGTGACACGGTGGGCTCAGTGAAGACTTCACTGGGGGATTCAACCGATAAACTCACCTTT.

This clone was seen at least ten times. This could be a read error, since a much larger clone is one nucleotide away. Other DNA variants within this sample encode the same CDR3. The gene calls are TRDV1 and TRDJ1; 11 bases are a match to TRDD3. Germline V gene sequence: CDR1 TSWWSYY, CDR2 QGS. The CDR3 consists of 23 residues. The CDR3 here is CALGETKRPSFLLVGWGIRGLIF. The CDR3 nucleotides read TGCGCTCTTGGGGAAACTAAACGCCCCTCCTTCCTACTTGTCGGGTGGGGGATACGAGGGCTCATCTTT.

The table lists this clone with a few counts. This is likely an artifact of a read error, given a far larger clone one base away. In the same sample, other DNA sequences code for this CDR3. The rearrangement links TRDV1 to TRDJ1, with D possibly TRDD3 on 5 matching bases. TCRdb gives no J gene; it was assigned here by matching the DNA to germline. CDR1 and CDR2 (germline): TSWWSYY, QGS. The CDR3 has 16 residues. The CDR3 region is CALGELIPQKEGKLIF. The CDR3 bases are TGTGCCCTTGGGGAACTTATCCCCCAAAAGGAGGGTAAACTCATCTTT.

This clone was recorded a few times. Since a far larger clone is one base different, this is likely a read error. Other DNA sequences within the sample encode an identical CDR3. The chain joins TRAV38-2/DV8 to TRDJ1, with D perhaps matching TRDD3 (6 bases). TCRdb offers no J gene call, so here the DNA was matched to germline to obtain one. Germline V gene data show CDR1 as TSESDYY and CDR2 as QEAYKQQN. The CDR3 is made up of 26 amino acids. The V end lost 6 bases, the J end lost 3 bases, and 51 bases lay between the germline ends. The CDR3 loop reads CAYTGPPSTQPRTGGYHTTGPDKLIF. The CDR3 DNA reads TGTGCTTATACGGGGCCGCCCTCCACTCAGCCCCGTACTGGAGGATACCATACGACGGGTCCCGATAAACTCATCTTT.

This clone came up many times. The chain carries TRAV29/DV5 and TRDJ1; 7 nucleotides align to TRDD3. V lost 2 bases, J lost 0 bases, and 7 bases stayed unmatched. The CDR3 has 15 amino acids. CDR1 is NSMFDY and CDR2 is ISSIKDK in the germline V gene. The CDR3 loop is CAASGGYEYTDKLIF. Here the CDR3 DNA reads TGTGCAGCAAGTGGAGGATACGAGTACACCGATAAACTCATCTTT.

This clone has ten or more counts. A far larger clone is one nucleotide away, so this likely arose from a read error. The same CDR3 can be traced to other DNA sequences in this sample. The gene calls are TRDV2 and TRDJ1; 7 bases fit TRDD3. The J gene was missing in TCRdb and was found by matching the end of the DNA to germline. CDR3 length: 20 residues. V trimming: 4 bases; J trimming: 3 bases; junction bases outside the gene matches: 25. The V gene's germline CDR1 is GEAIGNYY and CDR2 EKD. For the CDR3, the DNA is TGTGCCTGTGAACCTATGGGGATAGAAAGAGTTCCAAGGGTGGCCGATAAACTCATCTTT. This encodes CACEPMGIERVPRVADKLIF.

Points on this clone: The protein TCRdb gives is from a much larger clone and does not agree with this DNA's translation at residue 4, likely a read error; the protein shown here comes from the DNA. V gene TRDV3 combines with J gene TRDJ1; TRDD3 matches 10 bases. The J gene, absent from TCRdb, was called here by matching the DNA to germline. Germline-derived CDR1 and CDR2 are TVYSNPD and GDNSRS (reference sequence). This CDR3 contains 15 residues. Trimming at V came to 2 bases and at J to 3 bases, leaving 9 bases not matched to a gene. CDR3 bases: TGTGCCTTTCAAGGTTACTGGGGGATTCCCGATAAACTCATCTTT. Translating it yields CAFQGYWGIPDKLIF. Supplemented by reference TRDV3 and TRDJ1, the full variable domain reads CDKVTQSSPDQTVASGSEVVLLCTYDTVYSNPDLFWYRIRPDYSFQFVFYGDNSRSEGADFTQGRFSVKHILTQKAFHLVISPVRTEDSATYYCAFQGYWGIPDKLIFGKGTRVTVEP.

The CDR3 is CALGEPIWSGRKKLIF. CDR3 bases: TGTGCTCTTGGGGAACCAATATGGAGTGGAAGAAAAAAACTCATCTTT. The V call is TRDV1, the J call TRDJ1; D gene uncertain. TCRdb is silent on the J gene; assignment here came from matching the DNA to germline. The CDR3 loop spans 16 amino acids. Germline CDR1 reads TSWWSYY; CDR2 reads QGS. Trimming left V 1 base short and J 8 bases short, with 20 bases between.

About this clone: It is likely a read error: a sequence one base away is far more abundant. The same CDR3 can be traced to other DNA sequences in this sample. The chain carries TRDV3 and TRDJ2; 13 bases line up with TRDD3. The V gene's germline CDR1 is TVYSNPD and CDR2 GDNSRS (reference sequence). V gave up 3 bases and J gave up 2 bases; unmatched junction bases: 18. This CDR3 is 20 amino acids long. The CDR3 region is CAFLFLREHWGIRLTAQLFF. CDR3 bases: TGTGCCTTCCTTTTCCTCCGGGAGCACTGGGGGATACGCTTGACAGCACAACTCTTCTTT. Together with reference TRDV3 and TRDJ2, the CDR3 gives the full variable domain: CDKVTQSSPDQTVASGSEVVLLCTYDTVYSNPDLFWYRIRPDYSFQFVFYGDNSRSEGADFTQGRFSVKHILTQKAFHLVISPVRTEDSATYYCAFLFLREHWGIRLTAQLFFGKGTQLIVEP.

Many counts were recorded for this clone. It differs at one base from a far larger clone, so likely a read error. Other DNA sequences in this specimen translate into the identical CDR3. This sequence joins TRDV1 and TRDJ1, with D perhaps given as TRDD2 or TRDD3 (5 bases each). Germline CDR1 and CDR2: TSWWSYY and QGS. The CDR3 runs 17 residues. CDR3 nucleotides: TGTGCCCTTGGGGAAGCTTTTCCTCCCGAATACACCGATAAACTCATCTTT. Its translation is CALGEAFPPEYTDKLIF.

For this clone: The protein TCRdb lists belongs to a much larger clone and differs from this DNA's translation at residue 19, which points to a read error; the protein shown is made from the DNA. The rearrangement joins TRDV1 to TRDJ1; 8 nucleotides agree with TRDD3. TCRdb supplies no J gene; here it was assigned by aligning the nucleotide sequence to germline. The germline V gene has CDR1 TSWWSYY and CDR2 QGS. V lost 2 bases, J lost 0 bases, and 44 bases stayed unmatched. The CDR3 has 29 residues. CDR3 sequence reads: CALGETVGFLWYWGPRPLPQLLYTDKLIF. In DNA form, the CDR3 reads TGTGCTCTTGGGGAAACTGTCGGCTTCCTTTGGTACTGGGGGCCCCGGCCCTTGCCCCAGCTTTTGTACACCGATAAACTCATCTTT.

This clone was seen more than once but under ten times. The TCRdb protein, from a much larger clone, departs from this DNA's translation at residue 4, likely by read error; the protein shown derives from the DNA. The V gene is TRDV2, the J gene TRDJ1, with D possibly TRDD3 on 6 matching bases. TCRdb lists no J gene, so it was determined here by aligning the DNA to germline. The CDR3 extends over 14 amino acids. Germline V lookup: CDR1 GEAIGNYY, CDR2 EKD. CDR3 in amino acids: CACNTIGDADKLIF. The CDR3 DNA follows: TGTGCCTGTAACACCATAGGGGATGCCGATAAACTCATCTTT.

This clone was detected many times. A far larger clone differs by one base, so this is likely a read error. The sample carries other DNA sequences with the same CDR3. The chain links TRDV2 to TRDJ1; D not resolved. The J gene, not given by TCRdb, was assigned here from a germline match of the nucleotide sequence. Germline CDR1 is GEAIGNYY and CDR2 is EKD. The germline V and J ends were trimmed by 4 bases and 0 bases, with 14 bases remaining between them. The CDR3 has 15 residues. CDR3 amino acids: CACDTVSSHTDKLIF. CDR3 in DNA: TGTGCCTGTGATACCGTGTCCTCCCACACCGATAAACTCATCTTT.

Ten or more counts support this clone. The chain links TRDV2 to TRDJ1; 10 positions agree with TRDD3. From germline, CDR1 is GEAIGNYY and CDR2 EKD. The CDR3 is 25 residues long. V lost 3 bases to trimming and J lost 0 bases; unmatched junction nucleotides: 33. This CDR3 reads CACDVKGPLRWGILELPRYTDKLIF. The CDR3 DNA sequence: TGTGCCTGTGACGTCAAGGGTCCACTACGCTGGGGGATATTAGAATTACCTCGGTACACCGATAAACTCATCTTT.

This clone occurred a few times. TCRdb lists the protein of a much larger clone for this DNA, which differs at residue 9, so this is likely a read error; the protein given here is translated from the DNA itself. V and J are TRDV1 and TRDJ1; D might be TRDD2 or TRDD3, each matching 5 bases. TCRdb is silent on the J gene; assignment here came from matching the DNA to germline. Germline lookup yields CDR1 TSWWSYY and CDR2 QGS. Trimming shortened V by 6 bases and J by 6 bases, and 17 bases separated the two germline ends. This CDR3 is 14 amino acids long. Here the CDR3 reads CALGPTGGMNKLIF. The CDR3 coding sequence is TGTGCTCTTGGACCTACCGGGGGTATGAATAAACTCATCTTT.